These T cell receptor beta chains were read from a single sample in a study of blood T cell repertoires in COVID-19. Using immunoSEQ multiplex PCR, the repertoire was profiled, and TCRdb retains in-frame clones only, with some absent. The sample consists of approximately 310,000 clones, about nine tenths of them appearing once. Sequencing was done on a sample of PBMCs or T cells enriched from blood (not recorded which). The receptor source for this set is a man aged 55 to 69 who had recovered from COVID-19. Both conserved end residues are part of each CDR3. D genes are given only for firm matches. Rows give clone size only sometimes, using once, few, many, or a class for an expanded clone.

CDR3 protein: CASNRGNEQFF
CDR3 DNA: TGTGCCAGCAATCGCGGGAATGAGCAGTTCTTC
clone size: -
J gene: TRBJ2-1
V gene: TRBV2
CDR3 length: 11
D gene: -

CDR3 protein: CASSPRTGGSDGYTF
CDR3 DNA: TGCGCCAGCAGCCCCCGGACAGGGGGCTCGGATGGCTACACCTTC
clone size: -
J gene: TRBJ1-2
V gene: TRBV4-1
CDR3 length: 15
D gene: TRBD1

CDR3 protein: CASSLAMPAGGPDEQFF
CDR3 DNA: TGTGCCAGCAGCTTAGCTATGCCAGCGGGAGGGCCGGATGAGCAGTTCTTC
clone size: -
J gene: TRBJ2-1
V gene: TRBV11-1
CDR3 length: 17
D gene: TRBD2

CDR3 protein: CASTQTGGAVNTEAFF
CDR3 DNA: TGTGCCAGCACCCAGACAGGGGGCGCGGTGAACACTGAAGCTTTCTTT
clone size: -
J gene: TRBJ1-1
V gene: TRBV5-4
CDR3 length: 16
D gene: TRBD1

CDR3 protein: CASSFRQKPVYGYTF
CDR3 DNA: TGTGCCAGCAGTTTTAGACAGAAGCCGGTCTATGGCTACACCTTC
clone size: few
J gene: TRBJ1-2
V gene: TRBV28
CDR3 length: 15
D gene: -

CDR3 protein: CASSAAGLAANEQFF
CDR3 DNA: TGTGCCAGCAGCGCCGCAGGACTAGCCGCAAATGAGCAGTTCTTC
clone size: -
J gene: TRBJ2-1
V gene: TRBV7-2
CDR3 length: 15
D gene: TRBD2

CDR3 protein: CASSPFGRSGQPQHF
CDR3 DNA: TGTGCCAGCAGCCCGTTCGGTCGATCTGGTCAGCCCCAGCATTTT
clone size: -
J gene: TRBJ1-5
V gene: TRBV7-2
CDR3 length: 15
D gene: -

CDR3 protein: CASSGTGGQGPNNEQFF
CDR3 DNA: TGTGCCAGCAGCGGGACCGGTGGGCAGGGGCCAAACAATGAGCAGTTCTTC
clone size: -
J gene: TRBJ2-1
V gene: TRBV7-9
CDR3 length: 17
D gene: -

CDR3 protein: CASSQDYIGNTIYF
CDR3 DNA: TGTGCCAGCAGCCAAGATTACATTGGAAACACCATATATTTT
clone size: -
J gene: TRBJ1-3
V gene: TRBV3-1/TRBV3-2
CDR3 length: 14
D gene: -

CDR3 protein: CASSPGGGYTF
CDR3 DNA: TGTGCCAGCAGCCCGGGAGGTGGCTACACCTTC
clone size: few
J gene: TRBJ1-2
V gene: TRBV14
CDR3 length: 11
D gene: -